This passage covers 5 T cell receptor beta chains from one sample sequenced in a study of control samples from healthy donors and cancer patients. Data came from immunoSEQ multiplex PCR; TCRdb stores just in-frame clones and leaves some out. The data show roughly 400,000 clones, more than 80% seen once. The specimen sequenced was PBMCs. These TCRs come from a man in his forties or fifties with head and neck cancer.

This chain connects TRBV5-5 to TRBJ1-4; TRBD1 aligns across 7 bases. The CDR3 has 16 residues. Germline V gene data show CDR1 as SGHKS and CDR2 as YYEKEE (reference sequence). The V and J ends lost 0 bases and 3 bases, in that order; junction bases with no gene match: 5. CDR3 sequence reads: CASSLEQGFPNEKLFF. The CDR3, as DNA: TGTGCCAGCAGCTTGGAACAGGGGTTCCCTAATGAAAAACTGTTTTTT.

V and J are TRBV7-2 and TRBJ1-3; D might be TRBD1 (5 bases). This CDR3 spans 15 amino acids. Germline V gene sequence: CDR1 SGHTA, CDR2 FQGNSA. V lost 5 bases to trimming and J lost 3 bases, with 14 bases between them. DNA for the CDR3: TGTGCCAGCAGCGCACCTTCAGGGTTTGGAAACACCATATATTTT. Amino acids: CASSAPSGFGNTIYF.

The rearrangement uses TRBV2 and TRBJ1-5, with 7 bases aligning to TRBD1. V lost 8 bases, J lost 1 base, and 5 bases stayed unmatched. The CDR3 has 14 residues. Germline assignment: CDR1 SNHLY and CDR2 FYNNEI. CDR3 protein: CASGEQGSNQPQHF. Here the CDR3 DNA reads TGTGCCAGCGGGGAACAGGGGAGCAATCAGCCCCAGCATTTT.

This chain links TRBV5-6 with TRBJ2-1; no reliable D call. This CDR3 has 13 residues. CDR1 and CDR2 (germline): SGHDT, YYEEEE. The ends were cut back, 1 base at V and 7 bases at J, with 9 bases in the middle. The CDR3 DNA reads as TGTGCCAGCAGCTTGTTCCGATCGAATGAGCAGTTCTTC. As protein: CASSLFRSNEQFF.

The CDR3 sequence: CASSTSPRTGVSSREQYF. CDR3 in DNA: TGTGCCAGCAGTACTTCCCCCCGGACAGGGGTTTCGAGCCGGGAGCAGTACTTC. The chain couples TRBV28 to TRBJ2-7, with 9 bases that match TRBD1. CDR3 size: 18 residues. V lost 5 bases and J lost 7; bases outside the gene matches: 21. Germline values: CDR1 MDHEN, CDR2 SYDVKM.